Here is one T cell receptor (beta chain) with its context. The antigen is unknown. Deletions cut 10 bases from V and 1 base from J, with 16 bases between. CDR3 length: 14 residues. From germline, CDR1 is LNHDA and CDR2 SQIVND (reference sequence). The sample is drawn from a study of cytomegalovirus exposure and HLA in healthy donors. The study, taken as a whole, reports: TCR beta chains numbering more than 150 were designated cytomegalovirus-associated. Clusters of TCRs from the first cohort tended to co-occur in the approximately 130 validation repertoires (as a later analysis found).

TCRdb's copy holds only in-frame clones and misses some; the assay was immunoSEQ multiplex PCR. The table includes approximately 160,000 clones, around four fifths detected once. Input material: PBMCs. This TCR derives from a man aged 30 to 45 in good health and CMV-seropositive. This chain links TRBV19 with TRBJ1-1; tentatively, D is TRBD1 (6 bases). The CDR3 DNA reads TGTGCCACTAACCCAGGGGAGGGGAACACTGAAGCTTTCTTT. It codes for CATNPGEGNTEAFF.